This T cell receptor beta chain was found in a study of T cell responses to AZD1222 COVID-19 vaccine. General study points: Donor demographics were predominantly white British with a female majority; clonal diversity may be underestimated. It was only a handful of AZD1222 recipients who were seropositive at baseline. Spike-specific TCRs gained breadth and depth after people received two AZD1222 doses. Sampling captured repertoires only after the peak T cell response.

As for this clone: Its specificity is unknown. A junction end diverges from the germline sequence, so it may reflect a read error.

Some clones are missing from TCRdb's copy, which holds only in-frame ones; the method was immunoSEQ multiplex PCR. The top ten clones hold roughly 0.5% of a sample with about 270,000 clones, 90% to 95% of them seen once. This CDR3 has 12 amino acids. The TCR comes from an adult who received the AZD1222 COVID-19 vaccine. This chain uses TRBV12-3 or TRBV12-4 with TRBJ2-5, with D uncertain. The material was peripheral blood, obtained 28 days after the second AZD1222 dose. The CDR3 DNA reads TGTGCCAGCAGTCCTGGGGTGGGTTCGGCTCACTTC. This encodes CASSPGVGSAHF.